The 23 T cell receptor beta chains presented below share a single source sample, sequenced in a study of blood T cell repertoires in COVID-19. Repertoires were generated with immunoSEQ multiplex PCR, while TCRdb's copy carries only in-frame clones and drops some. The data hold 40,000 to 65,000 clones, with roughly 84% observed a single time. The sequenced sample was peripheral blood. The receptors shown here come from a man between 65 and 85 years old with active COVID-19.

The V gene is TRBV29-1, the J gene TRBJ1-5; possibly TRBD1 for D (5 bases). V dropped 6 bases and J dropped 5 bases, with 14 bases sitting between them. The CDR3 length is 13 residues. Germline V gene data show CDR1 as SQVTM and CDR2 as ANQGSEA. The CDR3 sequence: CSVTQGRDQPQHF. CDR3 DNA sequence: TGCAGCGTGACCCAGGGAAGGGATCAGCCCCAGCATTTT. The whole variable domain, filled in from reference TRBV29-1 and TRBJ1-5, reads SAVISQKPSRDICQRGTSLTIQCQVDSQVTMMFWYRQQPGQSLTLIATANQGSEATYESGFVIDKFPISRPNLTFSTLTVSNMSPEDSSIYLCSVTQGRDQPQHFGDGTRLSIL.

The CDR3 region is CASSYSGTEETQYF. The DNA of the CDR3 is TGTGCCAGCAGTTACTCCGGGACAGAAGAGACCCAGTACTTC. The chain joins TRBV7-2 to TRBJ2-5; the match to TRBD1 covers 7 bases. The V segment lost 6 bases and the J segment 3 bases; nucleotides outside the gene matches: 7. Germline-derived CDR1 and CDR2 are SGHTA and FQGNSA. This CDR3 region has 14 residues.

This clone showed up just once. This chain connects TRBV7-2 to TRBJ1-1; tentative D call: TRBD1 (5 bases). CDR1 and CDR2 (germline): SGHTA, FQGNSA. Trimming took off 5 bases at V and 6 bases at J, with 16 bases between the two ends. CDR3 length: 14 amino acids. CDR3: CASSQTGWGAEAFF. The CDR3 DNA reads TGTGCCAGCAGCCAAACAGGTTGGGGCGCTGAAGCTTTCTTT.

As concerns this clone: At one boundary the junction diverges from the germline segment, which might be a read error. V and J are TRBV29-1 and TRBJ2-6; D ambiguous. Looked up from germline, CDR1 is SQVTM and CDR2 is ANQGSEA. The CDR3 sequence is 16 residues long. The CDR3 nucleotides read TGCAGCGTTGGTAAGGAGACGCTGGCTGGAGCCAACGTCCTGACTTTC. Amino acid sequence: CSVGKETLAGANVLTF.

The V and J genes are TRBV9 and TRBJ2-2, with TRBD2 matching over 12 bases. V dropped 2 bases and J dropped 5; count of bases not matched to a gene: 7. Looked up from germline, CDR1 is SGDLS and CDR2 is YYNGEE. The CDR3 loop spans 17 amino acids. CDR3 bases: TGTGCCAGCAGCGTCACTAGCGGGGGGATCGGGACCGGGGAGCTGTTTTTT. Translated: CASSVTSGGIGTGELFF.

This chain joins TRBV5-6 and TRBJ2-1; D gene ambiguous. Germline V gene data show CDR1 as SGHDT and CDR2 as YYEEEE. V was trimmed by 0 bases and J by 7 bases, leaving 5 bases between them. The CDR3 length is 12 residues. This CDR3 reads CASSLARNEQFF. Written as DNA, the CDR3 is TGTGCCAGCAGCTTGGCCCGTAATGAGCAGTTCTTC. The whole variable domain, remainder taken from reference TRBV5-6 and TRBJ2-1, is DAGVTQSPTHLIKTRGQQVTLRCSPKSGHDTVSWYQQALGQGPQFIFQYYEEEERQRGNFPDRFSGHQFPNYSSELNVNALLLGDSALYLCASSLARNEQFFGPGTRLTVL.

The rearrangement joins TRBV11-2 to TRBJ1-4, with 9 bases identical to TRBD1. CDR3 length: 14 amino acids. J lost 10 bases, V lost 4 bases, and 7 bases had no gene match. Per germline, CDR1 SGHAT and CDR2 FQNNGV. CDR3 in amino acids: CASSSLGTGRKLFF. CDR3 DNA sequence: TGTGCCAGCAGCTCCTTGGGGACAGGGCGAAAACTGTTTTTT.

CDR3 sequence reads: CASSTGTGSIEQYF. CDR3 DNA sequence: TGCGCCAGCAGCACCGGGACAGGGTCTATAGAGCAGTACTTC. The chain has TRBV5-1 and TRBJ2-7; 9 bases align to TRBD1. CDR3 length equals 14 residues. Germline trimming cut 4 bases from V and 7 bases from J; bases unmatched to any gene: 9. Germline CDR1 reads SGHRS; CDR2 reads YFSETQ. Looking up the rest from reference TRBV5-1 and TRBJ2-7 gives the full variable domain: KAGVTQTPRYLIKTRGQQVTLSCSPISGHRSVSWYQQTPGQGLQFLFEYFSETQRNKGNFPGRFSGRQFSNSRSEMNVSTLELGDSALYLCASSTGTGSIEQYFGPGTRLTVT.

The CDR3 nucleotides read TGTGCCATCAGCGGACAGAGGGGGACTGAAGCTTTCTTT. This translates into CAISGQRGTEAFF. The chain employs TRBV10-3 and TRBJ1-1; tentative D call: TRBD1 (6 bases). V gave up 6 bases and J gave up 5 bases, with 13 bases separating them. The CDR3 contains 13 residues. Looked up from germline, CDR1 is ENHRY and CDR2 is SYGVKD.

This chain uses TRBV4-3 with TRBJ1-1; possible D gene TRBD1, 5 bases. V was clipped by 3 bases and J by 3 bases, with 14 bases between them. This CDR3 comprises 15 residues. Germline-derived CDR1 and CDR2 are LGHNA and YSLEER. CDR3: CASSHRASGDTEAFF. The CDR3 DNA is TGCGCCAGCAGCCACCGAGCGTCGGGGGACACTGAAGCTTTCTTT.

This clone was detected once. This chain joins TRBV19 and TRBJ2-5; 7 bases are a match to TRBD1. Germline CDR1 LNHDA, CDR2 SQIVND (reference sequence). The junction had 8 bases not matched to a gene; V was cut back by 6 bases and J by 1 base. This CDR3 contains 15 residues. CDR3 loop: CASSRQTGIQETQYF. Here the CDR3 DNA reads TGTGCCAGTAGCAGACAGACAGGGATCCAAGAGACCCAGTACTTC.

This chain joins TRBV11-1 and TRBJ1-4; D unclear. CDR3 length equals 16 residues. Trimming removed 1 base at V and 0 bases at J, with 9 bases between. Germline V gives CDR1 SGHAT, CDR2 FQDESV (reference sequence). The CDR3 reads CASSLGRGATNEKLFF. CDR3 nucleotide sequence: TGTGCCAGCAGCTTAGGACGTGGAGCAACTAATGAAAAACTGTTTTTT.

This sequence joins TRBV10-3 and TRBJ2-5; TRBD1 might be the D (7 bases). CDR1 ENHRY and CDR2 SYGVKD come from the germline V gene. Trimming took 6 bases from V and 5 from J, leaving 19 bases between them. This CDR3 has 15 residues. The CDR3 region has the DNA TGTGCCATCAGCGCCTACAGGGGCGCGGGGGAGACCCAGTACTTC. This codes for CAISAYRGAGETQYF.

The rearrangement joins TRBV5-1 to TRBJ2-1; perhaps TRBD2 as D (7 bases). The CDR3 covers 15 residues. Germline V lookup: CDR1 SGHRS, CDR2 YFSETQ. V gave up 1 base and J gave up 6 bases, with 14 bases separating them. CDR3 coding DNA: TGCGCCAGCAGCTTGTTTGCGGGGGCGGGCAATGAGCAGTTCTTC. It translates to CASSLFAGAGNEQFF.

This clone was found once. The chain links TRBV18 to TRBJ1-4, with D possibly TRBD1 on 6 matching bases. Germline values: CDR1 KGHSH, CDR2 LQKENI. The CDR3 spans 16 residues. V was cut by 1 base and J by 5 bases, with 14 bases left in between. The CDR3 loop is CASSPLRQAMNEKLFF. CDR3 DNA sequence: TGTGCCAGCTCACCACTCAGACAGGCGATGAATGAAAAACTGTTTTTT.

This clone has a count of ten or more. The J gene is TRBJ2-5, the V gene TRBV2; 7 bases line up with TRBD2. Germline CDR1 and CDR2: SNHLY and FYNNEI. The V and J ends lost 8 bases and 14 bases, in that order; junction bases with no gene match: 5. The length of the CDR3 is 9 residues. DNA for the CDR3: TGTGCCAGCGGGGACTACCGATACTTC. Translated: CASGDYRYF.

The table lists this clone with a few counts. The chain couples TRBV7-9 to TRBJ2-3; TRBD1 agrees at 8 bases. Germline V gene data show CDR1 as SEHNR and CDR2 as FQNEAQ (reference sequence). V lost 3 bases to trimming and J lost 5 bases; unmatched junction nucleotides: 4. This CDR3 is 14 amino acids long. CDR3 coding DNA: TGTGCCAGCAGCTTGGCGACAGGGGAAGATACGCAGTATTTT. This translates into CASSLATGEDTQYF. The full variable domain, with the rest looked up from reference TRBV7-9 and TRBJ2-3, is DTGVSQNPRHKITKRGQNVTFRCDPISEHNRLYWYRQTLGQGPEFLTYFQNEAQLEKSRLLSDRFSAERPKGSFSTLEIQRTEQGDSAMYLCASSLATGEDTQYFGPGTRLTVL.

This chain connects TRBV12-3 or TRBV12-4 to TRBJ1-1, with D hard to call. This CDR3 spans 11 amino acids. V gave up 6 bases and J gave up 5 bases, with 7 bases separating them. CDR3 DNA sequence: TGTGCCAGCAGCCGGTGGACTGAAGCTTTCTTT. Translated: CASSRWTEAFF.

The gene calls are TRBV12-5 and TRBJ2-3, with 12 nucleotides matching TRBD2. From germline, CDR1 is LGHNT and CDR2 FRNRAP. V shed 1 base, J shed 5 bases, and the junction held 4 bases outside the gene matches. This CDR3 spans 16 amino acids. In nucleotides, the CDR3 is TGTGCTAGTGGTTTGGGACTAGCGGGGGCGGAAGATACGCAGTATTTT. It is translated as CASGLGLAGAEDTQYF.

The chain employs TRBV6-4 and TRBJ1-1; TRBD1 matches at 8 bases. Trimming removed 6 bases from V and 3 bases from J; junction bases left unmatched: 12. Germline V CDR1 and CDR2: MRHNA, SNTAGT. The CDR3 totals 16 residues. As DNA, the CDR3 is TGTGCCAGCAGGAGTCGAACAGGGGGGACGGACACTGAAGCTTTCTTT. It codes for CASRSRTGGTDTEAFF.

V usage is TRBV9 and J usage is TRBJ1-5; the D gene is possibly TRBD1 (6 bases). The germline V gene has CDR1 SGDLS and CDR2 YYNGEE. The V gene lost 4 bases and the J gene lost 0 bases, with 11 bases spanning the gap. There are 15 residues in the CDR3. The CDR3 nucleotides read TGTGCCAGCAGCTCCGGGGGGCTTAGCAATCAGCCCCAGCATTTT. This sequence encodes CASSSGGLSNQPQHF.

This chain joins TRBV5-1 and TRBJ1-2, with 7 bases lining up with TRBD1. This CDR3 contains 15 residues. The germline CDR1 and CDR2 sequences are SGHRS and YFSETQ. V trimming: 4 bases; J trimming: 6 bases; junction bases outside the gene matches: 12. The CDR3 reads CASSPQGQGVNGYTF. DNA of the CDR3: TGCGCCAGCAGCCCCCAGGGGCAGGGGGTGAATGGCTACACCTTC.

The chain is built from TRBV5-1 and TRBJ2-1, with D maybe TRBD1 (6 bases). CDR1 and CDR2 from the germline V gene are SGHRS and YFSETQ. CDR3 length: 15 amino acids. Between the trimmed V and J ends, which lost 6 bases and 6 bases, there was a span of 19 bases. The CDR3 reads CASNLQTGNINEQFF. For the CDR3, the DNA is TGCGCCAGCAATCTTCAGACAGGCAATATCAATGAGCAGTTCTTC.